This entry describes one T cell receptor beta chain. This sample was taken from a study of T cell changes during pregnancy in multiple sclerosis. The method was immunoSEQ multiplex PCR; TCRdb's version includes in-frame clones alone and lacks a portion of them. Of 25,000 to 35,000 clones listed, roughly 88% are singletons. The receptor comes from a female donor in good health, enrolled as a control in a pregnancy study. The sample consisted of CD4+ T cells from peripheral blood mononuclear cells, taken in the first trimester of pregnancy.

This chain's CDR3 is CASSEVSAGGNSPLHF. CDR3 coding DNA: TGTGCCAGCAGTGAAGTTTCTGCAGGGGGTAATTCACCCCTCCACTTT. The chain recombines TRBV6-1 with TRBJ1-6; 7 bases are shared with TRBD1. V was pared by 1 base and J by 6 bases, with 6 bases of the junction left unmatched. The CDR3 length is 16 residues. Germline CDR1 and CDR2: MNHNS and SASEGT.